This T cell receptor (beta chain) emerged from a study of T cells in Graves' hyperthyroidism and ophthalmopathy. This clonotype was picked up many times. V was pared by 5 bases and J by 4 bases, with 7 bases of the junction left unmatched. The CDR3 runs to 16 residues. CDR1 and CDR2 from the germline V gene are MDHEN and SYDVKM. Regions amplified from RNA transcripts were the TCR beta CDR3 regions. The HTBI set primed first-round TCR CDR3 RT-PCR. TCRdb re-called the multiplex PCR reads through MiXCR, storing one row per CDR3 protein. Of about 620,000 distinct CDR3 sequences listed, about 17% are singletons. Patients aged 18 to 65 had newly diagnosed hyperthyroidism lasting under 2 months.

Material: blood. The genes are TRBV28 and TRBJ2-5; TRBD2 matches 13 bases. The receptor comes from a woman under 40 with Graves' hyperthyroidism. The CDR3 loop reads CASSVGLAGVGETQYF. DNA for the CDR3: TGTGCCAGCAGTGTTGGACTAGCGGGAGTTGGAGAGACCCAGTACTTC. Variable domain in full (rest from reference TRBV28 and TRBJ2-5): DVKVTQSSRYLVKRTGEKVFLECVQDMDHENMFWYRQDPGLGLRLIYFSYDVKMKEKGDIPEGYSVSREKKERFSLILESASTNQTSMYLCASSVGLAGVGETQYFGPGTRLLVL.